The 14 T cell receptor beta chains reported below all come from one sample, sequenced in a study of blood T cell repertoires in COVID-19. The protocol was immunoSEQ multiplex PCR, while the TCRdb copy is restricted to in-frame clones and leaves out a portion. The sample has about 240,000 clones; about 88% are singletons. Source material: peripheral blood. These receptors all come from a woman aged 50 to 65 with COVID-19, enrolled during active disease.

This clone has just one count. The chain carries TRBV19 and TRBJ2-4, with TRBD1 identical over 11 bases. The CDR3 runs 16 residues. Per the germline V gene, CDR1 is LNHDA and CDR2 is SQIVND (reference sequence). Unmatched junction bases numbered 8, after V lost 4 bases and J lost 6 bases. CDR3 amino acids: CASSTPGQGEGNIQYF. CDR3 sequence (DNA): TGTGCCAGTAGTACACCGGGACAGGGGGAAGGAAACATTCAGTACTTC.

This chain uses TRBV27 with TRBJ2-5, with a weak D call TRBD2 (7 bases). The V gene lost 5 bases and the J gene lost 1 base, with 17 bases spanning the gap. This CDR3 has 16 amino acids. Germline V gene lookup returns CDR1 MNHEY and CDR2 SMNVEV (reference sequence). The chain's CDR3 is CASSLGRGGPQETQYF. The CDR3 DNA reads TGTGCCAGCAGTCTGGGCCGCGGGGGCCCCCAAGAGACCCAGTACTTC.

The chain combines TRBV28 with TRBJ1-2; weak D call: TRBD1 (6 bases). V shed 2 bases and J shed 4 bases, with 17 bases lying between them. Looked up from germline, CDR1 is MDHEN and CDR2 is SYDVKM. The CDR3 totals 16 residues. In nucleotides, the CDR3 is TGTGCCAGCAGTTTAAACAGGGACCCTAACCCCTATGGCTACACCTTC. Its protein product is CASSLNRDPNPYGYTF.

The chain links TRBV10-2 to TRBJ2-2; tentatively, D is TRBD1 (5 bases). CDR1 WSHSY and CDR2 SAAADI come from the germline V gene. The CDR3 runs to 15 residues. The V and J ends lost 3 bases and 5 bases respectively, with 13 bases between them. The CDR3 loop reads CASSDAGIGTGELFF. The CDR3 bases are TGCGCCAGCAGTGATGCAGGGATCGGGACCGGGGAGCTGTTTTTT.

The CDR3 sequence: CASSSLTGSVYGYTF. The CDR3 DNA is TGTGCCAGCAGCTCCCTGACAGGGTCTGTCTATGGCTACACCTTC. This chain uses TRBV7-6 with TRBJ1-2; 7 nucleotides line up with TRBD1. After removal of 4 bases from V and 4 bases from J, the junction contained 9 bases not matched to a gene. The CDR3 loop spans 15 amino acids. Germline V lookup: CDR1 SGHVS, CDR2 FNYEAQ.

This clone occurred once. This sequence joins TRBV19 and TRBJ2-1; 15 bases map to TRBD2. V lost 5 bases and J lost 8; bases outside the gene matches: 10. The CDR3 runs 17 residues. Germline-derived CDR1 and CDR2 are LNHDA and SQIVND (reference sequence). The CDR3 loop reads CASSPTGLAGGLDEQFF. Here the CDR3 DNA reads TGTGCCAGTAGTCCGACGGGACTAGCGGGGGGCTTGGATGAGCAGTTCTTC.

The chain couples TRBV18 to TRBJ1-6; D is perhaps TRBD1 (6 bases). The germline V gene encodes CDR1 KGHSH and CDR2 LQKENI. The CDR3 sequence is 15 residues long. Trimming stripped 6 bases from V and 8 bases from J, with 17 bases between. The CDR3 loop reads CASSPSGRGDSPLHF. For the CDR3, the DNA is TGTGCCAGCTCGCCCTCGGGGAGGGGGGATTCACCCCTCCACTTT.

The chain joins TRBV5-1 to TRBJ1-4, with TRBD1 matching 10 bases. This CDR3 is 14 amino acids long. V shed 4 bases and J 7 bases; nucleotides not matched to a gene: 4. Germline loops: CDR1 SGHRS, CDR2 YFSETQ. CDR3 coding DNA: TGCGCCAGCAGCGGAGGGACAGGGGCTGAAAAACTGTTTTTT. This encodes CASSGGTGAEKLFF.

The J gene is TRBJ1-3, the V gene TRBV2, with TRBD1 identical over 12 bases. This CDR3 has 15 amino acids. The V gene's germline CDR1 is SNHLY and CDR2 FYNNEI. The trim removed 7 bases at V and 3 bases at J, leaving 4 bases unmatched. The CDR3 nucleotides read TGTGCCAGCAAGCGGGACAGGGGGCTTGGAAACACCATATATTTT. This sequence encodes CASKRDRGLGNTIYF.

The rearrangement joins TRBV12-5 to TRBJ2-7; 9 bases match TRBD2. The CDR3 is made up of 12 amino acids. In germline, CDR1 is LGHNT, CDR2 FRNRAP. Trimming at V came to 8 bases and at J to 13 bases, leaving 12 bases not matched to a gene. This CDR3 is CASSPAGGSRYF. The CDR3, as DNA: TGTGCTAGTTCCCCAGCGGGGGGCTCTCGTTACTTC.

The genes are TRBV4-1 and TRBJ2-3; D may be TRBD2 (6 bases). The germline V gene has CDR1 MGHRA and CDR2 YSYEKL. CDR3 length: 12 amino acids. Deletions cut 9 bases from V and 4 bases from J, with 11 bases between. The CDR3 sequence is CASRDLPDTQYF. In DNA, the CDR3 is TGCGCCAGTAGGGACTTACCAGATACGCAGTATTTT.

The CDR3 nucleotides read TGTGCCAGCAGCGGGACTAGCGGGGGGGCTAGGAATGAGCAGTTCTTC. This encodes CASSGTSGGARNEQFF. The chain carries TRBV27 and TRBJ2-1; 16 positions agree with TRBD2. CDR1 and CDR2 from the germline V gene are MNHEY and SMNVEV (reference sequence). The CDR3 runs 16 residues. V shed 6 bases, J shed 7 bases, and the junction held 6 bases outside the gene matches.

The CDR3 region has the DNA TGTGCCAGCAGCCTCTATAACACCGGGGAGCTGTTTTTT. Translation gives CASSLYNTGELFF. J is TRBJ2-2 and V is TRBV12-3 or TRBV12-4; D ambiguous. This CDR3 has 13 amino acids. V shed 6 bases and J shed 2 bases, with 7 bases lying between them.

The chain has TRBV12-3 or TRBV12-4 and TRBJ1-4; weak D call: TRBD1 (5 bases). Trimming removed 6 bases from V and 8 bases from J, with 10 bases in between. This CDR3 spans 12 amino acids. The CDR3 is CASRGGEEKLFF. The CDR3 DNA reads TGTGCCAGCAGGGGGGGTGAAGAAAAACTGTTTTTT.